This T cell receptor (beta chain) was recorded in a study of blood T cell repertoires in COVID-19. At the level of the study: Both acute and convalescent COVID-19 samples were obtained from the United States, Italy and Spain.

V lost 6 bases and J 6 bases, leaving 29 bases between the germline ends. The CDR3 loop spans 19 amino acids. CDR1 is KGHSH, CDR2 LQKENI, per germline. This table comes from immunoSEQ multiplex PCR, and its TCRdb copy is limited to in-frame clones, with some not included. The sample holds 150,000 to 200,000 clones, around 80% seen once. Individuals drawn from approximately 22 US areas were roughly 18 to 95 years old. Assignment of participants to cohorts was predicated upon participant-reported clinical history. Cohort 3 recovered donors had two negative PCRs, clearance, or symptom resolution. The specimen was PBMCs or T cells enriched from blood (not recorded which). The sequence derives from a man between 45 and 60 years old who had recovered from COVID-19. The V gene is TRBV18, the J gene TRBJ1-4; weak D call: TRBD1 (6 bases). The CDR3 loop reads CASSPFSGGLLSSYEKLFF. CDR3 DNA: TGTGCCAGCTCGCCCTTCAGTGGGGGCCTCCTTTCGTCCTATGAAAAACTGTTTTTT.